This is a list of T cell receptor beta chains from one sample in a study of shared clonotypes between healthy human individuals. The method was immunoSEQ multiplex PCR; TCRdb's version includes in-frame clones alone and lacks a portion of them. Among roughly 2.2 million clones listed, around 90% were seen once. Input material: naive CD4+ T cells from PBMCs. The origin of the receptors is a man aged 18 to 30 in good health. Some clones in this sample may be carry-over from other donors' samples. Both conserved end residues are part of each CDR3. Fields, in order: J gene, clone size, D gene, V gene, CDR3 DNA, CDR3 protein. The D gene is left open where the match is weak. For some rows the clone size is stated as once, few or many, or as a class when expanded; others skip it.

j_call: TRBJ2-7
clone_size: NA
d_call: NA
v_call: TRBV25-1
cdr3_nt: TGTGCCAGCAGTGGGGACCGGGATGTTAGATACGAGCAGTACTTC
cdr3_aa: CASSGDRDVRYEQYF

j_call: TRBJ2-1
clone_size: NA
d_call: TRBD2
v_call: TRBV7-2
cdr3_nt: TGTGCCAGCAGCTTAGTGTGGACTAGCGGGAGTGGGGGTGAGCAGTTCTTC
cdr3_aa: CASSLVWTSGSGGEQFF

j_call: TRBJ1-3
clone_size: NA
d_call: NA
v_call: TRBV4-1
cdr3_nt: TGCGCCAGCAGCTCGCGGGGGGGGCAAGGTTCTGGAAACACCATATATTTT
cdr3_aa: CASSSRGGQGSGNTIYF

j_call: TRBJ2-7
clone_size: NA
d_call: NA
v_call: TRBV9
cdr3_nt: TGTGCCAGCAGCGTAGGGGACACTGGCCTCTACGAGCAGTACTTC
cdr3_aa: CASSVGDTGLYEQYF

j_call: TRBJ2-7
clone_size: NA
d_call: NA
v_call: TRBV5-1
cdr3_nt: TGCGCCAGCAGCGGTGCGTTCCGCGAGCAGTACTTC
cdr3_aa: CASSGAFREQYF

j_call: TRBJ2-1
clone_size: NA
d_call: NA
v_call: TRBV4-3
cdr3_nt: TGCGCCAGCAGCCAGGCCGCTCGGTCCTACAATGAGCAGTTCTTC
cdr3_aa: CASSQAARSYNEQFF

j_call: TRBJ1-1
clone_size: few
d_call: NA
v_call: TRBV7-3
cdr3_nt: TGTGCCAGCAGCCCCGACAGGCATACTGAAGCTTTCTTT
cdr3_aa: CASSPDRHTEAFF

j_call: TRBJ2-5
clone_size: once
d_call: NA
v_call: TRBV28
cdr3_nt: TGTGCCAGCAGCTGGGCCGGGCGCTTGCCCGCCGGGGAGACCCAGTACTTC
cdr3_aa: CASSWAGRLPAGETQYF

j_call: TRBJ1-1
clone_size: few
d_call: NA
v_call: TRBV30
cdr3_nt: TGTGCCTGGAGTGCCCGACAGCAAGCTTTCTTT
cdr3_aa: CAWSARQQAFF

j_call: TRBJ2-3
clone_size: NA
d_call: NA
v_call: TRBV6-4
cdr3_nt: TGTGCCAGCAGTGAGACGGGAGTCAGGTCAGATACGCAGTATTTT
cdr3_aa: CASSETGVRSDTQYF

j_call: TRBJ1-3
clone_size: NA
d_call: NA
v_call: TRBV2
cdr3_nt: TGTGCCAGCAGGCAAGAATCTGGAAACACCATATATTTT
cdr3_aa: CASRQESGNTIYF

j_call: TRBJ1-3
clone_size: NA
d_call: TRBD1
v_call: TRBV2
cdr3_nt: TGTGCCAGCGGGGGACAGGGGAGTAAGAACACCATATATTTT
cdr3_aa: CASGGQGSKNTIYF

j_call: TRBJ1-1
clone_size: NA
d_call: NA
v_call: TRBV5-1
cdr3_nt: TGCGCCAGCAGCTTGGCGGTTGACGGTGAAGCTTTCTTT
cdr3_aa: CASSLAVDGEAFF

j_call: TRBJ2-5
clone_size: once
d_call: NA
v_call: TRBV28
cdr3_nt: TGTGCCAGCAAAAGGTACATGACGTCGGCGGAGACCCAGTACTTC
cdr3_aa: CASKRYMTSAETQYF

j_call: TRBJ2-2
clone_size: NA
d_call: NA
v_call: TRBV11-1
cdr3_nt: TGTGCCAGCAGCTCCCCACCCGGGGTAGCGAACACCGGGGAGCTGTTTTTT
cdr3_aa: CASSSPPGVANTGELFF

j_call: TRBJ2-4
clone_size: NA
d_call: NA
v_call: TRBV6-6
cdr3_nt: TGTGCCAGCAGTTACTCGGCAGGGGCGGCCGTAGACATTCAGTACTTC
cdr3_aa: CASSYSAGAAVDIQYF

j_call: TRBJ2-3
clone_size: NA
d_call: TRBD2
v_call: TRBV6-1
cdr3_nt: TGTGCCAGCAGTGAAGCGCTTAGCGGGAGTTCTGATACGCAGTATTTT
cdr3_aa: CASSEALSGSSDTQYF

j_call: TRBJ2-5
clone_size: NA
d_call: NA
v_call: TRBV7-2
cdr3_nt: TGTGCCAGCAGCCTTGTAGAGACCCAGTACTTC
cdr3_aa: CASSLVETQYF

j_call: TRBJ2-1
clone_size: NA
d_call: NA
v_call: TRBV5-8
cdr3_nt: TGTGCCAGCAGCTTGGCCCGACAGAAGGTACTTTACAATGAGCAGTTCTTC
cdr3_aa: CASSLARQKVLYNEQFF

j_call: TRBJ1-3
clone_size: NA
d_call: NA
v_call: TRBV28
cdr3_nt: TGTGCCAGCAGTACCGACAGGTTTCGGTCCATATATTTT
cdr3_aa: CASSTDRFRSIYF

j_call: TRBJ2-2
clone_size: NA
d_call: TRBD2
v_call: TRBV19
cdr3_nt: TGTGCCAGTAGTAGTCGACCCGGACTAGCGGGAGGGCCCGCGAACACCGGGGAGCTGTTTTTT
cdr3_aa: CASSSRPGLAGGPANTGELFF

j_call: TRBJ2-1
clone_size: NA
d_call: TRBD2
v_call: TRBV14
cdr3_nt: TGTGCCAGCAGCCAAGATTCCCAGCGGGAGGGACTTGAGCAGTTCTTC
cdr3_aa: CASSQDSQREGLEQFF

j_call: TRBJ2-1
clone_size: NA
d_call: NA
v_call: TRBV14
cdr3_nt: TGTGCCAGCAGCCAACGACCCCTACGTTGGTTCAATGAGCAGTTCTTC
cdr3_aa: CASSQRPLRWFNEQFF

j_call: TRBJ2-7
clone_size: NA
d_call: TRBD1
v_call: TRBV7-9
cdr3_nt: TGTGCCAGCAGCTTAGGGGAAACAGGGGCCGAGCAGTACTTC
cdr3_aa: CASSLGETGAEQYF

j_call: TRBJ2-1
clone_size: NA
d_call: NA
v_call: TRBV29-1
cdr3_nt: TGCAGCGTCCCGGGTCCTAGCTCCTACAATGAGCAGTTCTTC
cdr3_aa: CSVPGPSSYNEQFF

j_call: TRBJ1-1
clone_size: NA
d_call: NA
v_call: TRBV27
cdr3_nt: TGTGCCAGCACAAGGAGAGTGGAAGCTTTCTTT
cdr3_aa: CASTRRVEAFF